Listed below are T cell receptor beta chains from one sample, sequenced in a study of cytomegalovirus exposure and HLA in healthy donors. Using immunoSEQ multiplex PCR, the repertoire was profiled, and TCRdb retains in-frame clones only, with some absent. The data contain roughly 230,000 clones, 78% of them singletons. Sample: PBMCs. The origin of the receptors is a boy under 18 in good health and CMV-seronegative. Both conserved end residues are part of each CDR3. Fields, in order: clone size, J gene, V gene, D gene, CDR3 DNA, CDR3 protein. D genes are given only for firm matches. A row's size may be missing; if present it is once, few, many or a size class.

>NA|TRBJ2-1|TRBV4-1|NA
TGCGCCAGCAGCCCCCTAGGCGTGCGGTACAATGAGCAGTTCTTC
CASSPLGVRYNEQFF
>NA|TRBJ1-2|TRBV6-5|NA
TGTGCCAGCAGAACCCCCTGGGCAGGGAGGTACACCTTC
CASRTPWAGRYTF
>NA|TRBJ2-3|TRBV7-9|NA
TGTGCCAGCAGCCCTTACCCGCGGACTAGCACAGATACGCAGTATTTT
CASSPYPRTSTDTQYF
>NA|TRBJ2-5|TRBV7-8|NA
TGTGCCAGCAGCTTAGATCTCGGCGGAGAGACCCAGTACTTC
CASSLDLGGETQYF
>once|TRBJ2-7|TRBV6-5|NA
TGTGCCAGCAGTTACCAGGGTCGCGAGCAGTACTTC
CASSYQGREQYF
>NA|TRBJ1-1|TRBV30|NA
TGTGCCTGGAGTGATGGGCCGGGATTAAAAGCTTTCTTT
CAWSDGPGLKAFF
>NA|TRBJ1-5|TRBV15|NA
TGTGCCACCAGCAAAGGGAGTCAGCCCCAGCATTTT
CATSKGSQPQHF
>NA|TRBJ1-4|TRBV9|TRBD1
TGTGCCAGCAGCGCACTCCAACAGGGGGCGGGTGAAAAACTGTTTTTT
CASSALQQGAGEKLFF
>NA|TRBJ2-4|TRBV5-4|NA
TGTGCCAGCAGCCAAAGGACAGTAAACATTCAGTACTTC
CASSQRTVNIQYF
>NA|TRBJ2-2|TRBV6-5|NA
TGTGCCAGCCGGGGGACCCCCGGGGAGCTGTTTTTT
CASRGTPGELFF
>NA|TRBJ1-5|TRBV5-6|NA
TGTGCCAGCAGCCTCAGGGAACATCAGCCCCAGCATTTT
CASSLREHQPQHF
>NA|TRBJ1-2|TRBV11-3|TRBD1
TGTGCCAGCAGCTTAGAAGGCCGACAGGGGAGATATGGCTACACCTTC
CASSLEGRQGRYGYTF
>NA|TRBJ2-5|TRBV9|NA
TGTGCCAGCAGCGTGGTGGGACACATGGTTAAAGAGACCCAGTACTTC
CASSVVGHMVKETQYF
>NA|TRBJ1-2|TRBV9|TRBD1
TGTGCCAGCAGCGGGGACAGGGGGCCGGGGGGCTACACCTTC
CASSGDRGPGGYTF
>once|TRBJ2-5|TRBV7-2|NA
TGTGCCAGCAGTCCGGGGAGGCGGGCCCAGTACTTC
CASSPGRRAQYF
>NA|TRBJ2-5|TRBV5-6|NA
TGTGCCAGCAGCTTGGGTTGGAGACGAGATGTCGAGACCCAGTACTTC
CASSLGWRRDVETQYF